This is a list of T cell receptor beta chains from one sample in a study of shared T cell receptors in the human thymus. Assay: immunoSEQ multiplex PCR; the TCRdb copy retains only in-frame clones and omits some. The sample lists 700,000 to 750,000 clones, 70% to 90% occurring once. A further study also used this sample, focusing on human thymus T cells.

What was sequenced was thymocytes. Receptor source: a girl in the first two years of life with a congenital heart defect. CDR3s include the opening cysteine and the closing phenylalanine or tryptophan. Fields, in order: V gene, J gene, D gene, CDR3 protein. The D gene is left open where the match is weak.

v_gene: TRBV9; j_gene: TRBJ2-1; d_gene: .; CDR3aa: CASSVAGAIYNEQFF
v_gene: TRBV2; j_gene: TRBJ1-5; d_gene: .; CDR3aa: CASSAEVYSNQPQHF
v_gene: TRBV27; j_gene: TRBJ1-5; d_gene: TRBD1; CDR3aa: CASSPPDRGQGHQPQHF
v_gene: TRBV15; j_gene: TRBJ1-4; d_gene: .; CDR3aa: CATSRATEVQEKLFF
v_gene: TRBV6-5; j_gene: TRBJ2-1; d_gene: TRBD2; CDR3aa: CASSRTSVWGEQFF
v_gene: TRBV7-9; j_gene: TRBJ1-4; d_gene: .; CDR3aa: CASSSAHYTTGMVSEKLFF
v_gene: TRBV4-1; j_gene: TRBJ2-5; d_gene: .; CDR3aa: CASSQVRRGAKETQYF
v_gene: TRBV6-1; j_gene: TRBJ1-2; d_gene: .; CDR3aa: CASSAQRYGYTF
v_gene: TRBV5-8; j_gene: TRBJ1-5; d_gene: .; CDR3aa: CASSLSGNGNQPQHF
v_gene: TRBV7-4; j_gene: TRBJ2-2; d_gene: TRBD2; CDR3aa: CASSLRLAGESNTGELFF
v_gene: TRBV6-1; j_gene: TRBJ1-3; d_gene: .; CDR3aa: CASSEIDGLRSGNTIYF
v_gene: TRBV7-2; j_gene: TRBJ1-1; d_gene: .; CDR3aa: CASSLAAWQRRTIRSAEAFF
v_gene: TRBV5-8; j_gene: TRBJ1-6; d_gene: TRBD1; CDR3aa: CASSFRTGKLNNSPLHF
v_gene: TRBV19; j_gene: TRBJ1-5; d_gene: TRBD1; CDR3aa: CASTQDRGHQPQHF
v_gene: TRBV5-1; j_gene: TRBJ1-1; d_gene: TRBD1; CDR3aa: CASSPTGQGVNTEAFF
v_gene: TRBV30; j_gene: TRBJ2-5; d_gene: .; CDR3aa: CAWSRAYQETQYF
v_gene: TRBV7-6; j_gene: TRBJ1-1; d_gene: .; CDR3aa: CASSLHPLGDTEAFF
v_gene: TRBV28; j_gene: TRBJ2-7; d_gene: TRBD2; CDR3aa: CASSSESGGAYYEQYF
v_gene: TRBV10-3; j_gene: TRBJ1-1; d_gene: .; CDR3aa: CAISVEGPEAFF
v_gene: TRBV28; j_gene: TRBJ2-7; d_gene: TRBD1; CDR3aa: CASMGTGAGQYF
v_gene: TRBV6-1; j_gene: TRBJ2-5; d_gene: .; CDR3aa: CASSEGTGGDETQYF
v_gene: TRBV5-8; j_gene: TRBJ1-6; d_gene: .; CDR3aa: CASSTPWAASPLHF
v_gene: TRBV2; j_gene: TRBJ1-1; d_gene: .; CDR3aa: CASRQKDRNHTEAFF
v_gene: TRBV29-1; j_gene: TRBJ1-1; d_gene: TRBD1; CDR3aa: CSFGTGSGRMNTEAFF
v_gene: TRBV4-3; j_gene: TRBJ1-5; d_gene: TRBD1; CDR3aa: CASSPGQGSGNQPQHF
v_gene: TRBV2; j_gene: TRBJ1-2; d_gene: .; CDR3aa: CASSEGPSAEFGLNYGYTF
v_gene: TRBV4-1; j_gene: TRBJ2-1; d_gene: TRBD2; CDR3aa: CASSQDGAGDSSSSYNEQFF
v_gene: TRBV19; j_gene: TRBJ1-1; d_gene: .; CDR3aa: CASKPGESTEAFF
v_gene: TRBV5-6; j_gene: TRBJ2-3; d_gene: .; CDR3aa: CASTLGGGSADTQYF
v_gene: TRBV30; j_gene: TRBJ2-1; d_gene: .; CDR3aa: CAWSVSRGGPAYEQFF
v_gene: TRBV7-8; j_gene: TRBJ2-5; d_gene: TRBD2; CDR3aa: CASSWSGGTQETQYF
v_gene: TRBV4-1; j_gene: TRBJ2-2; d_gene: TRBD1; CDR3aa: CASSRGRVGGELFF
v_gene: TRBV7-6; j_gene: TRBJ1-1; d_gene: .; CDR3aa: CASSSSGPNTEAFF
v_gene: TRBV5-1; j_gene: TRBJ1-6; d_gene: TRBD1; CDR3aa: CASSSTDRVAYNSPLHF
v_gene: TRBV27; j_gene: TRBJ2-1; d_gene: TRBD1; CDR3aa: CASMAYRGPYNEQFF
v_gene: TRBV5-8; j_gene: TRBJ1-2; d_gene: .; CDR3aa: CASSGGVGPRYGYTF
v_gene: TRBV20-1; j_gene: TRBJ2-7; d_gene: .; CDR3aa: CSGSGRYEQYF
v_gene: TRBV6-5; j_gene: TRBJ2-1; d_gene: TRBD1; CDR3aa: CASSYIWDSYNEQFF
v_gene: TRBV18; j_gene: TRBJ2-4; d_gene: TRBD2; CDR3aa: CASSPPGGLAKNIQYF
v_gene: TRBV6-5; j_gene: TRBJ2-1; d_gene: .; CDR3aa: CASSYEEHDDNEQFF
v_gene: TRBV2; j_gene: TRBJ2-3; d_gene: TRBD2; CDR3aa: CASRGVAGEDTQYF
v_gene: TRBV7-2; j_gene: TRBJ1-1; d_gene: TRBD1; CDR3aa: CASSFQTGGGQGKNTEAFF
v_gene: TRBV7-2; j_gene: TRBJ1-1; d_gene: .; CDR3aa: CASSSGTPYTEAFF
v_gene: TRBV9; j_gene: TRBJ1-4; d_gene: .; CDR3aa: CASSARAGAPGEKLFF
v_gene: TRBV5-1; j_gene: TRBJ1-4; d_gene: TRBD1; CDR3aa: CASSLVQGYGEKLFF